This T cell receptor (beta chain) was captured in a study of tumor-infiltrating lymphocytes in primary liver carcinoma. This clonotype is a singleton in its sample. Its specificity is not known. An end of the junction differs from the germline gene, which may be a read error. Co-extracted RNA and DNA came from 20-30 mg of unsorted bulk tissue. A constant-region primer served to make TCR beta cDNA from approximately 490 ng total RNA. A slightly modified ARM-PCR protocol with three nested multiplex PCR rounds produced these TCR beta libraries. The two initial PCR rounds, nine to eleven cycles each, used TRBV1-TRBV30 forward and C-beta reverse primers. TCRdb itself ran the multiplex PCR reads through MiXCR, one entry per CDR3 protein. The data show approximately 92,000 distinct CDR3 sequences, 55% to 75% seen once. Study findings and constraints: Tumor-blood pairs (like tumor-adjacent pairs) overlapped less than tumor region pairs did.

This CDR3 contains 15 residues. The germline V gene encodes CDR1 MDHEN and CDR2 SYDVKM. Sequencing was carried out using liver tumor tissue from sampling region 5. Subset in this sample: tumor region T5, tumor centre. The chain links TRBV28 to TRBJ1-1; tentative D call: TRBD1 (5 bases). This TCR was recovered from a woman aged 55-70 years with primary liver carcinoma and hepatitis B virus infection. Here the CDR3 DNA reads TGTGCCAGCAGAAAATCAGGGAGTTTGAACACTGAACCTTTCTTT. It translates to CASRKSGSLNTEPFF.